The clone carrying this TCR beta chain has just a few counts. Its target is not known. These data are taken from a study of graft-versus-host responses after intestinal transplantation. Study overall: Grafts were multivisceral, liver-intestinal, or isolated intestinal. The whole recipient group had anti-thymocyte globulin induction followed by tacrolimus and steroids for three to four years.

The CDR3 loop spans 18 amino acids. Trimming stripped 2 bases from V and 0 bases from J, with 17 bases between. The V gene's germline CDR1 is MGHRA and CDR2 YSYEKL. TCRdb keeps only in-frame clones here, not all; method: immunoSEQ multiplex PCR. The data hold more than 100,000 clones, with 93% observed a single time. This TCR was recovered from a human donor who received an intestinal transplant. The specimen comprised unstimulated CD8+ T cells sorted from spleen or lymph node cells, sampled before intestinal transplant. V gene TRBV4-1 combines with J gene TRBJ2-1; tentatively, D is TRBD1 or TRBD2 (5 bases each). DNA for the CDR3: TGCGCCAGCAGCCAACACTCGGGACGACAAAGCTCCTACAATGAGCAGTTCTTC. This translates into CASSQHSGRQSSYNEQFF.